The 16 T cell receptor beta chains reported below all come from one sample, sequenced in a study of HIV-infected patients and healthy controls. No cell fractionation was done, so the repertoire covers all unsorted peripheral blood T cells. Approximately 510 ng RNA was reverse transcribed with alpha and beta constant-region primers. Each of the alpha and beta chains got its own library through chain-specific third strand synthesis with indices. TCRdb reanalysed the 5' RACE reads using MiXCR and keeps one entry per CDR3 protein. The table has about 11,000 distinct CDR3 sequences, 5% to 5.5% seen once. The sequenced sample consisted of blood. These receptors were taken from an adult in good health.

The chain uses TRBV6-6 and TRBJ1-1; D might be TRBD1 (6 bases). The V end lost 6 bases, the J end lost 7 bases, and 21 bases lay between the germline ends. This CDR3 has 15 residues. The germline CDR1 and CDR2 sequences are MNHNY and SVGAGI (reference sequence). CDR3: CASSRQMGRGGEAFF. The CDR3 DNA is TGTGCCAGCAGCCGCCAAATGGGCAGGGGCGGTGAAGCTTTCTTT.

There are many counts of this clonotype. The rearrangement links TRBV12-3 or TRBV12-4 to TRBJ1-5; perhaps TRBD1 as D (5 bases). V was shortened by 2 bases and J by 7 bases, with 9 bases between the two germline ends. This CDR3 is 13 amino acids long. The CDR3 bases are TGTGCCAGCAGTTTATCCGGGGCCCAGCCCCAGCATTTT. It is translated as CASSLSGAQPQHF.

This clonotype was recorded at least ten times. This rearrangement joins TRBV27 to TRBJ2-5, with TRBD2 as a possible D gene (5 bases). Trimming stripped 3 bases from V and 0 bases from J, with 17 bases between. Germline V gene sequence: CDR1 MNHEY, CDR2 SMNVEV (reference sequence). CDR3 length: 17 amino acids. CDR3 in amino acids: CASSLHSSGSYQETQYF. For the CDR3, the DNA is TGTGCCAGCAGTTTGCACTCGTCGGGGTCGTACCAAGAGACCCAGTACTTC.

The table lists this clonotype with many counts. The chain links TRBV12-3 or TRBV12-4 to TRBJ1-5; 7 bases are shared with TRBD1. This CDR3 comprises 15 residues. Germline trimming cut 1 base from V and 2 bases from J; bases unmatched to any gene: 2. The CDR3 DNA sequence: TGTGCCAGCAGTTTAGGGACAGGTGGCAATCAGCCCCAGCATTTT. It translates to CASSLGTGGNQPQHF.

This clonotype was observed at least ten times. This rearrangement joins TRBV7-9 to TRBJ1-6; TRBD1 might be the D (6 bases). Germline CDR1 SEHNR, CDR2 FQNEAQ (reference sequence). Deletions cut 4 bases from V and 9 bases from J, with 13 bases between. The CDR3 loop spans 14 amino acids. CDR3 sequence: CASSWGDRSSPLHF. CDR3 bases: TGTGCCAGCAGCTGGGGAGACAGGAGTTCACCCCTCCACTTT. Full variable domain (rest looked up from reference TRBV7-9 and TRBJ1-6): DTGVSQNPRHKITKRGQNVTFRCDPISEHNRLYWYRQTLGQGPEFLTYFQNEAQLEKSRLLSDRFSAERPKGSFSTLEIQRTEQGDSAMYLCASSWGDRSSPLHFGNGTRLTVT.

This clonotype is termed medium-sized. This chain connects TRBV7-9 to TRBJ1-5, with D tentatively TRBD1 (5 bases). V gave up 2 bases and J gave up 3 bases, with 11 bases separating them. CDR3 length: 15 amino acids. CDR1 SEHNR and CDR2 FQNEAQ come from the germline V gene (reference sequence). The CDR3 protein is CASSLSGDLNQPQHF. The CDR3 DNA sequence: TGTGCCAGCAGCTTATCCGGGGACCTCAATCAGCCCCAGCATTTT.

By sample fraction, this clonotype is medium-sized (0.01 to 0.1%). The chain links TRBV18 to TRBJ1-1; tentative D call: TRBD1 (5 bases). V was pared by 3 bases and J by 6 bases, with 17 bases between. The CDR3 totals 15 residues. Germline-derived CDR1 and CDR2 are KGHSH and LQKENI. The CDR3 DNA sequence: TGTGCCAGCTCACCGGGCCCAGGCAGGGTGGCTGAAGCTTTCTTT. This encodes CASSPGPGRVAEAFF.

In its sample, this clonotype was seen many times. The chain links TRBV5-4 to TRBJ1-1; tentatively, D is TRBD1 (6 bases). V lost 0 bases to trimming and J lost 0 bases, with 12 bases between them. CDR1 is SGHNT and CDR2 is YYREEE in the germline V gene (reference sequence). CDR3 size: 16 residues. CDR3 DNA: TGTGCCAGCAGCTTGGGCCCGGGACAAATGAACACTGAAGCTTTCTTT. Translated: CASSLGPGQMNTEAFF.

This clonotype was recorded at least ten times. This chain joins TRBV27 and TRBJ1-4; maybe TRBD1 (6 bases). Germline CDR1 is MNHEY and CDR2 is SMNVEV (reference sequence). The CDR3 consists of 12 residues. The ends were cut back, 10 bases at V and 10 bases at J, with 16 bases in the middle. CDR3 loop: CATRGQAGKLFF. The DNA of the CDR3 is TGTGCCACCAGGGGCCAGGCGGGAAAACTGTTTTTT.

This clonotype came up many times. The chain uses TRBV29-1 and TRBJ2-2; 7 bases map to TRBD1. Trimming cost V 4 bases and J 3 bases; bases outside gene matches: 5. CDR3 length equals 14 residues. In germline, CDR1 is SQVTM, CDR2 ANQGSEA. This CDR3 reads CSVGQGRDTGELFF. Here the CDR3 DNA reads TGCAGCGTTGGACAGGGCCGGGACACCGGGGAGCTGTTTTTT.

This clonotype was observed many times. The CDR3 DNA reads TGCGCCAGCAGCTGGACTAGCGGGACAAGCTCCTACGAGCAGTACTTC. Residues: CASSWTSGTSSYEQYF. The gene calls are TRBV5-1 and TRBJ2-7, with TRBD2 matching 12 bases. The CDR3 sequence is 16 residues long. The germline gives CDR1 SGHRS, CDR2 YFSETQ. The V segment lost 3 bases and the J segment 0 bases; nucleotides outside the gene matches: 4.

This clonotype ranks as medium-sized (0.01 to 0.1%). The V call is TRBV4-2, the J call TRBJ1-5; D unresolved. This CDR3 spans 17 amino acids. CDR1 is LGHNA, CDR2 YNFKEQ, per germline. V was pared by 0 bases and J by 7 bases, with 19 bases between. Written as DNA, the CDR3 is TGTGCCAGCAGCCAAGATGCCCTGGGGAGGTCGGACCAGCCCCAGCATTTT. It is translated as CASSQDALGRSDQPQHF.

There are many counts of this clonotype. V is TRBV5-1 and J is TRBJ1-1; unclear D gene. CDR1 is SGHRS, CDR2 YFSETQ, per germline. This CDR3 is built from 16 residues. V gave up 0 bases and J gave up 1 base, with 13 bases separating them. The CDR3 loop reads CASSLGQKVRNTEAFF. The CDR3 nucleotides read TGCGCCAGCAGCTTGGGGCAGAAGGTGAGGAACACTGAAGCTTTCTTT.

This clonotype has ten or more counts. The V and J genes are TRBV29-1 and TRBJ2-3; D remains ambiguous. V was cut by 6 bases and J by 0 bases, with 7 bases left in between. Germline loops: CDR1 SQVTM, CDR2 ANQGSEA. CDR3 size: 12 residues. In DNA, the CDR3 is TGCAGCGTAGGCACCAGCACAGATACGCAGTATTTT. Translated, it gives CSVGTSTDTQYF.

By frequency in the sample, this clonotype is medium-sized. The rearrangement joins TRBV20-1 to TRBJ1-1; 8 bases line up with TRBD1. The germline gives CDR1 DFQATT, CDR2 SNEGSKA (reference sequence). This CDR3 comprises 13 residues. With V trimmed by 6 bases and J by 5 bases, 8 bases remained unmatched. CDR3 sequence reads: CSAPRTGRTEAFF. The CDR3 region has the DNA TGCAGTGCCCCCAGGACAGGGAGAACTGAAGCTTTCTTT.

In its sample, this clonotype ranks as medium-sized. This chain's CDR3 is CASSLTGVNQPQHF. The CDR3 bases are TGTGCCAGCAGTCTTACAGGGGTCAATCAGCCCCAGCATTTT. The J gene is TRBJ1-5, the V gene TRBV2; 7 bases align to TRBD1. The germline V gene has CDR1 SNHLY and CDR2 FYNNEI. The V and J ends lost 5 bases and 3 bases, in that order; junction bases with no gene match: 4. The CDR3 runs to 14 residues.